Listed below are T cell receptor beta chains from one sample, sequenced in a study of regulatory T cells in long-lasting Graves disease. TCRdb re-called the multiplex PCR reads with MiXCR, one entry per CDR3 protein. In the table there are 510,000 or so distinct CDR3 sequences, about 12% of which are singletons. Separately, the same data were catalogued under a study of T cells in Graves' hyperthyroidism and ophthalmopathy.

The sequenced sample was peripheral blood mononuclear cells (PBMCs), obtained at new diagnosis, from a patient treated with antithyroid drugs. These receptors were taken from a woman under 40 with Graves disease. Each CDR3 is given with its conserved first and last residue. Fields, in order: V gene, J gene, D gene, clone size, CDR3 protein, CDR3 DNA. D genes are given only for firm matches. Clone size is given for some rows only: seen once, a few or many times, or a class if the clone is expanded.

TRBV27	TRBJ1-5	NA	many	CASSSSARSYQPQHF	TGTGCCAGCAGTTCGTCGGCACGATCATATCAGCCCCAGCATTTT
TRBV2	TRBJ1-1	NA	NA	CASRDSRQGGAAFF	TGTGCCAGCAGGGACAGCAGGCAGGGAGGTGCAGCTTTCTTT
TRBV6-1	TRBJ1-1	NA	NA	CASTPGGTEAFF	TGTGCCAGCACTCCTGGGGGGACTGAAGCTTTCTTT
TRBV10-3	TRBJ2-5	NA	NA	CAIAKGGKETQYF	TGTGCCATCGCAAAGGGCGGTAAAGAGACCCAGTACTTC
TRBV20-1	TRBJ2-1	NA	many	CSARSATGNEQFF	TGCAGTGCCCGGAGTGCTACGGGCAATGAGCAGTTCTTC
TRBV20-1	TRBJ2-7	NA	few	CSAKSPRDSPYEQYF	TGCAGTGCCAAGTCCCCTCGGGACTCCCCCTACGAGCAGTACTTC
TRBV6-2/TRBV6-3	TRBJ2-7	TRBD2	many	CASSSAGGLAGVRLRNEQYF	TGTGCCAGCAGTTCGGCCGGGGGGCTAGCGGGAGTCCGTTTAAGAAACGAGCAGTACTTC
TRBV28	TRBJ1-2	NA	NA	CASTTGGMWGYGYTF	TGTGCCAGCACAACGGGGGGGATGTGGGGCTATGGCTACACCTTC
TRBV27	TRBJ2-6	NA	many	CASSLDNSGANVLTF	TGTGCCAGCAGTTTAGACAACTCTGGGGCCAACGTCCTGACTTTC
TRBV5-4	TRBJ2-7	NA	NA	CASSYRGGNSYEQYF	TGTGCCAGCAGCTACAGAGGGGGGAACTCCTACGAGCAGTACTTC
TRBV6-1	TRBJ1-5	TRBD1	many	CASQGQNQPQHF	TGTGCCAGCCAGGGACAGAATCAGCCCCAGCATTTT
TRBV5-1	TRBJ2-5	TRBD2	few	CASSLFGGSQETQYF	TGCGCCAGCAGCCTGTTCGGGGGGAGTCAAGAGACCCAGTACTTC
TRBV2	TRBJ1-4	NA	many	CASSEVVEEKLFF	TGTGCCAGCAGTGAGGTAGTAGAAGAAAAACTGTTTTTT
TRBV4-2	TRBJ2-1	TRBD2	few	CASSQLLSGASSYNEQFF	TGTGCCAGCAGCCAATTGTTGAGCGGGGCCAGCTCCTACAATGAGCAGTTCTTC
TRBV11-2	TRBJ2-3	NA	NA	CASRSRGPTDTQYF	TGTGCCAGCCGCAGTCGGGGACCCACAGATACGCAGTATTTT
TRBV28	TRBJ2-4	TRBD1	many	CASLDRVQNIQYF	TGTGCCAGCCTGGACAGGGTCCAGAACATTCAGTACTTC
TRBV29-1	TRBJ2-7	TRBD1	few	CAGGSSYEQYF	TGCGCAGGGGGCAGCTCCTACGAGCAGTACTTC